The sequence of this T cell receptor beta chain was determined in a study of OX40 agonist ivuxolimab in advanced cancers. V dropped 3 bases and J dropped 7 bases, with 10 bases sitting between them. CDR3 length equals 14 residues. Germline lookup yields CDR1 ENHRY and CDR2 SYGVKD. The method was immunoSEQ multiplex PCR; TCRdb's version includes in-frame clones alone and lacks a portion of them. The sample lists fewer than 65,000 clones; 79% were seen once. The sample consisted of CD4+ or CD8+ T cells sorted from blood, taken in a trial of the OX40 agonist ivuxolimab. This clonotype originated in an adult with an advanced solid tumor such as melanoma, head and neck, liver or kidney cancer. This sequence joins TRBV10-3 and TRBJ1-6, with D maybe TRBD1 (5 bases). CDR3 in amino acids: CAISDSGPNSPLHF. The DNA for the CDR3 is TGTGCCATCAGTGACTCGGGGCCGAATTCACCCCTCCACTTT.